The 5 T cell receptor beta chains presented below share a single source sample, sequenced in a study of T cell responses to AZD1222 COVID-19 vaccine. Profiling relied on immunoSEQ multiplex PCR, and the TCRdb table lists in-frame clones only, not all of them. The sample carries roughly 55,000 clones, 70% to 90% recorded once. Sequenced here: peripheral blood, sampled on day 0 of AZD1222 vaccination. These receptors came from an adult in good health.

This chain joins TRBV2 and TRBJ1-5; 11 positions match TRBD1. V gave up 8 bases and J gave up 6 bases; unmatched junction bases: 27. The V gene's germline CDR1 is SNHLY and CDR2 FYNNEI. CDR3 size: 21 residues. The DNA for the CDR3 is TGTGCCAGCCGCGGAAGGGGGAGTAGGACAGGGGGCTTTTGGGGACCTCAGCCCCAGCATTTT. This sequence encodes CASRGRGSRTGGFWGPQPQHF.

The CDR3 bases are TGTGCCAGCAGCAACCGGACGGGGACGCAGTTCTTC. This codes for CASSNRTGTQFF. The chain joins TRBV9 to TRBJ2-1; either TRBD1 or TRBD2 may supply D (5 bases each). With 4 bases removed from V and 12 bases from J, the gap between germline ends came to 14 bases. The CDR3 has 12 amino acids. CDR1 is SGDLS and CDR2 is YYNGEE in the germline V gene. The full variable domain, its missing parts supplied by reference TRBV9 and TRBJ2-1, is DSGVTQTPKHLITATGQRVTLRCSPRSGDLSVYWYQQSLDQGLQFLIQYYNGEERAKGNILERFSAQQFPDLHSELNLSSLELGDSALYFCASSNRTGTQFFGPGTRLTVL.

This clone was seen more than once but under ten times. CDR3 residues: CAWSGGQGYYGYTF. The CDR3 bases are TGTGCCTGGAGCGGGGGACAGGGTTATTATGGCTACACCTTC. V and J are TRBV30 and TRBJ1-2; TRBD1 matches at 9 bases. The CDR3 runs 14 residues. Germline CDR1 GTSNPN, CDR2 SVGIG (reference sequence). The J segment lost 5 bases and the V segment lost 3 bases, leaving 7 bases of the junction unmatched.

This chain links TRBV4-2 with TRBJ2-1; the D gene is possibly TRBD1 (6 bases). This CDR3 comprises 15 residues. The V gene lost 4 bases and the J gene lost 0 bases, with 10 bases spanning the gap. The germline V gene encodes CDR1 LGHNA and CDR2 YNFKEQ. Written as DNA, the CDR3 is TGTGCCAGCAGCCGGCAGGGGAGCTCCTACAATGAGCAGTTCTTC. Its protein is CASSRQGSSYNEQFF.

V is TRBV2 and J is TRBJ2-1, with TRBD2 matching 8 bases. The CDR3 extends over 17 amino acids. Germline V gene data show CDR1 as SNHLY and CDR2 as FYNNEI. After removal of 3 bases from V and 4 bases from J, the junction contained 11 bases not matched to a gene. The CDR3 is CASSEAQGSGGYNEQFF. The CDR3 DNA reads TGTGCCAGCAGTGAGGCCCAGGGGAGCGGGGGTTACAATGAGCAGTTCTTC.